One sample yielded the 7 T cell receptor beta chains listed below, sequenced in a study of blood T cell repertoires in COVID-19. Repertoires were generated with immunoSEQ multiplex PCR, while TCRdb's copy carries only in-frame clones and drops some. Seen here are about 250,000 clones, 65% to 85% observed once, and the top ten hold 3.4%. The sequencing input was PBMCs or T cells enriched from blood (not recorded which). These receptors all stem from a man aged 50-59 years who had recovered from COVID-19.

The rearrangement joins TRBV4-2 to TRBJ2-1; the match to TRBD2 covers 11 bases. This CDR3 is built from 16 residues. The germline V gene has CDR1 LGHNA and CDR2 YNFKEQ. V lost 2 bases to trimming and J lost 5 bases; unmatched junction nucleotides: 5. The CDR3 loop is CASSQYPGLADNEQFF. CDR3 DNA: TGTGCCAGCAGCCAATATCCGGGACTAGCGGACAATGAGCAGTTCTTC.

This sequence joins TRBV12-3 or TRBV12-4 and TRBJ2-7; no reliable D call. The CDR3 sequence is 11 residues long. V dropped 4 bases and J dropped 7 bases, with 8 bases sitting between them. CDR3 amino acids: CASSYVQEQYF. The CDR3 DNA reads TGTGCCAGCAGTTACGTACAGGAGCAGTACTTC.

This clone has a single count. V is TRBV11-3 and J is TRBJ2-7, with a possible D match to TRBD2 (6 bases). V shed 5 bases and J shed 3 bases, with 11 bases lying between them. The CDR3 is made up of 13 amino acids. CDR1 is SGHNT, CDR2 YENEEA, per germline. The CDR3 coding sequence is TGTGCCAGCAGCGCCCGAGCGGGCTACGAGCAGTACTTC. This sequence encodes CASSARAGYEQYF.

The chain has TRBV6-1 and TRBJ1-3; D is perhaps TRBD1 (5 bases). Trimming left V 2 bases short and J 2 bases short, with 10 bases between. This CDR3 region has 15 residues. Germline V lookup: CDR1 MNHNS, CDR2 SASEGT. CDR3 in DNA: TGTGCCAGCAGTGAATTTTCAGGGCCTGGAAACACCATATATTTT. This encodes CASSEFSGPGNTIYF.

The J gene is TRBJ1-6, the V gene TRBV9; D uncertain. V lost 4 bases, J lost 9 bases, and 20 bases lay in between. The CDR3 length is 16 residues. Germline V gives CDR1 SGDLS, CDR2 YYNGEE. The chain's CDR3 is CASSRESSRMGSPLHF. The CDR3 DNA sequence: TGTGCCAGCAGCCGGGAGAGTTCTCGGATGGGTTCACCCCTCCACTTT.

V usage is TRBV7-3 and J usage is TRBJ1-1; D gene unclear. Per germline, CDR1 SGHTA and CDR2 FQGTGA. This CDR3 spans 13 amino acids. V lost 1 base and J 4 bases, leaving 7 bases between the germline ends. In DNA form, the CDR3 reads TGTGCCAGCAGCTTAATGGTCAGCACTGAAGCTTTCTTT. Its protein product is CASSLMVSTEAFF.

This chain uses TRBV18 with TRBJ1-2; unclear D gene. With 6 bases removed from V and 4 bases from J, the gap between germline ends came to 21 bases. The CDR3 is 16 amino acids. Germline CDR1 KGHSH, CDR2 LQKENI. CDR3 bases: TGTGCCAGCTCTCCAAGCCGCGGGCTCACGGGCTATGGCTACACCTTC. It codes for CASSPSRGLTGYGYTF.